This entry describes one T cell receptor beta chain. V shed 4 bases, J shed 2 bases, and the junction held 5 bases outside the gene matches. Germline-derived CDR1 and CDR2 are MGHRA and YSYEKL. CDR3 length: 15 amino acids. The data derive from a study of shared clonotypes between healthy human individuals. Background on the study: CD4 naive and memory got three plates each, CD8 naive two, CD8 memory one.

Here immunoSEQ multiplex PCR was the method, and the copy in TCRdb shows in-frame clones only, minus some. The sample includes 2 million to 3 million clones, approximately 94% of them seen just once. The V gene is TRBV4-1, the J gene TRBJ1-2, with 9 nucleotides matching TRBD1. The sample consisted of naive CD4+ T cells from PBMCs. Regarding subset: CD45RA+ positively selected. The clonotype was recovered from a man between 18 and 35 years old in good health. Some clones in this sample may be carry-over from other donors' samples. The CDR3 sequence is CASSLRTGENYGYTF. The DNA of the CDR3 is TGCGCCAGCAGCCTTCGGACAGGGGAAAACTATGGCTACACCTTC.